Detailed here is one TCR beta chain. Per the germline V gene, CDR1 is MNHNS and CDR2 is SASEGT. The CDR3 is made up of 16 amino acids. V trimming: 4 bases; J trimming: 8 bases; junction bases outside the gene matches: 16. These data are taken from a study of blood T cell repertoires in COVID-19. The protocol was immunoSEQ multiplex PCR, while the TCRdb copy is restricted to in-frame clones and leaves out a portion. The table lists roughly 250,000 clones, around nine tenths of them singletons. The chain uses TRBV6-1 and TRBJ1-2; TRBD1 agrees at 7 bases. This TCR was sampled from a woman between 40 and 55 years old who had recovered from COVID-19. Sequences were obtained from peripheral blood. The CDR3 region is CASSAQSLTGSGGYTF. In nucleotides, the CDR3 is TGTGCCAGCAGTGCGCAATCGCTGACAGGGTCAGGCGGCTACACCTTC.